One T cell receptor (beta chain) is described in this entry. Its specific antigen is unknown. Base qualities are not at hand, and no much larger clone is one base apart. The sequencer was an Illumina NovaSeq 6000. TCRalpha and TCRbeta cDNA libraries were constructed by 5'RACE with constant-segment primers, with sample barcodes and unique molecular identifiers being introduced. RNA was extracted from every sample with Trizol reagent. Amplification of the libraries took two PCR steps, and the second step added a second sample barcode plus Illumina TruSeq adapters. Sequencing of libraries was performed on an Illumina NovaSeq with 2 x 150 bp paired-end reads. The paper's data handling went like this. Reads were demultiplexed and collapsed into UMI-guided consensus sequences with migec v1.2.7. Using mixcr v2.1.11, the UMI consensuses were aligned to TRA and TRB V and J templates and assembled into clonotypes. A clonotype was counted as expanded or contracted only if both edgeR and NoisET called the change significant, with noise models trained on biological replicates. edgeR calls used a false discovery rate-adjusted p below 0.01 and a log2 fold-change threshold of 1. PCA with hierarchical clustering of max-normalized trajectories of the 1000 most abundant clonotypes was used as exploratory dynamics analysis. Separately sequenced CD4+ and CD8+ repertoires were used to assign a CD4 or CD8 phenotype to each responding clone. The raw public data were reprocessed by TCRdb itself: fastp quality trimming at Q25, MiXCR clonotype calling, in-frame beta chains only. Records with the same CDR3 protein are collapsed into one entry carrying the most frequent genes and DNA. TCRdb, rather than the study authors, made the V and J calls. Within this sample are fewer than 400,000 distinct CDR3 sequences, with 10% to 15% of them counted one time only. The ten biggest clones cover 20% to 25% of the sample.

PBMCs were isolated by Ficoll-Paque density gradient centrifugation. The CDR3 spans 13 residues, from the cysteine through the phenylalanine. Left in the record is the CDR3 DNA by itself, 39 bases read in frame from the first base. According to the germline V gene (reference sequence), CDR1 reads DFQATT and CDR2 reads SNEGSKA. The trim is 0 bases for V and 10 bases for J, with a gap of 13 bases between the germline ends. These data belong to a study of T-cell memory formation after mild COVID-19 (dated by TCRdb to 2020 to 2022). Regarding the research as a whole: Most TCR sequence clusters were specific to one of the two donors. In a couple of donors, T-cell clones that expanded and contracted after mild COVID-19 were tracked by sequencing TCRalpha and TCRbeta repertoires over time. The cohort comprised two young, previously healthy adult volunteers, one female and one male. Study-wide conclusions, independent of this receptor: Only a couple of mild cases were covered in the study, and larger cohorts including severe cases with pre-infection samples were considered necessary. Balanced CD4/CD8 phenotypes were observed for clones contracting from day 15 to 85, whereas a bias towards CD4+ was observed for a second wave of clones expanding from day 15 to 37. Some responding clones were found in pre-infection memory, which suggests that pre-existing cross-reactive memory T cells took part in the SARS-CoV-2 response. The second-wave clones that peaked on day 37 were not confirmed to be SARS-CoV-2 specific. Contracting CD4+ clones appeared mostly in the CM and EM memory subsets, whereas CD8+ clones were enriched in EMRA.

The source material was PBMCs or a T cell subset sorted from them (not recorded which). The rearrangement combines TRBV20-1 with TRBJ2-1; D gene: possibly TRBD2, on 5 matching bases. The clonotype originates from a man younger than 35 who had mild COVID-19 (a few samples of this study predate the infection). The sample titles of this study are shuffled in the database, so cell type and time point are left out; the donor was told from shared clones. CDR3 region: CSARDPTREEQFF. The bases read TGCAGTGCTAGAGATCCCACACGGGAAGAGCAGTTCTTC.